This is a list of T cell receptor beta chains from one sample in a study of T cell responses to AZD1222 COVID-19 vaccine. The repertoire was sequenced with immunoSEQ multiplex PCR; TCRdb's copy has only in-frame clones and lacks some. This table has about 90,000 clones, about 91% appearing once. The sample here was peripheral blood, taken on day 0 of MenACWY control vaccination. These receptors all come from an adult in good health. The CDR3 runs from the conserved cysteine through the conserved F or W. D genes are given only for firm matches. Clone sizes are given selectively: once, few, many, or a class where the clone is expanded.

V gene,clone size,D gene,J gene,CDR3 DNA,CDR3 protein
TRBV4-3,-,-,TRBJ2-1,TGCGCCAGCAGCCGTCAAGGCAATGAGCAGTTCTTC,CASSRQGNEQFF
TRBV5-6,-,TRBD1,TRBJ1-2,TGTGCCAGCAGCACAACCGGGACAGCAAACTATGGCTACACCTTC,CASSTTGTANYGYTF
TRBV29-1,-,-,TRBJ1-1,TGCAGCGCCGGCCCCCCGACGCGGAACACTGAAGCTTTCTTT,CSAGPPTRNTEAFF
TRBV9,once,TRBD1,TRBJ2-3,TGTGCCAGCAGCGCAGGGGGATTCGACACAGATACGCAGTATTTT,CASSAGGFDTDTQYF
TRBV19,few,-,TRBJ2-7,TGTGCCAGTAGTATTGCGGGGGACACAAGCTCCTACGAGCAGTACTTC,CASSIAGDTSSYEQYF
TRBV19,once,-,TRBJ1-5,TGTGCCAGTAGTATGGGGGCAGGGGATGGCAATCAGCCCCAGCATTTT,CASSMGAGDGNQPQHF
TRBV30,few,-,TRBJ1-1,TGTGCCTGGGTGATCCGCGGACCCATGAACACTGAAGCTTTCTTT,CAWVIRGPMNTEAFF
TRBV18,once,TRBD1,TRBJ1-6,TGTGCCAGCTCACGGGGCTCGGACAGGGGGGATAATTCACCCCTCCACTTT,CASSRGSDRGDNSPLHF
TRBV28,-,TRBD2,TRBJ2-3,TGTGCCAGCCAATACGGGGGGGGAAGCACAGATACGCAGTATTTT,CASQYGGGSTDTQYF
TRBV6-1,-,-,TRBJ2-5,TGTGCCAGCAGTGAACTGGGGGGACAAGAGACCCAGTACTTC,CASSELGGQETQYF
TRBV6-2/TRBV6-3,-,TRBD2,TRBJ2-7,TGTGCCAGCAGTTACCGACTAGCGGGGCTCTACGAGCAGTACTTC,CASSYRLAGLYEQYF
TRBV25-1,-,-,TRBJ1-2,TGTGCCAGCAGTCAACAGGGCGGTGGCTACACCTTC,CASSQQGGGYTF